A selection of T cell receptor beta chains follows, all from one sample in a study of control samples from healthy donors and cancer patients. Assay used: immunoSEQ multiplex PCR; TCRdb lists only in-frame clones, some missing. The sample lists around 30,000 clones; 86% were seen once. Sequencing input: PBMCs. These receptors were obtained from a middle-aged woman with lung cancer. Each CDR3 is given with its conserved first and last residue. D genes are given only for firm matches. For some rows the clone size is stated as once, few or many, or as a class when expanded; others skip it.

>TRBJ2-7|-|-|TRBV6-2/TRBV6-3
TGTGCCAGCAGCCAACCTCACAGCTTCACCTACGAGCAGTACTTC
CASSQPHSFTYEQYF
>TRBJ1-6|-|-|TRBV29-1
TGCAGCGTTATGGACAGCTTGAATTCACCCCTCCACTTT
CSVMDSLNSPLHF
>TRBJ2-3|TRBD2|-|TRBV5-1
TGCGCCAGCAGCCCTCTCTACGGACTAGCGGTCGATACGCAGTATTTT
CASSPLYGLAVDTQYF
>TRBJ1-5|-|once|TRBV5-8
TGTGCCAGCAGCTTGAGGACGGGCAATCAGCCCCAGCATTTT
CASSLRTGNQPQHF
>TRBJ2-2|TRBD1|-|TRBV27
TGTGCCAGCAGGGGGACAGGCCACGGGGAGCTGTTTTTT
CASRGTGHGELFF
>TRBJ1-2|TRBD1|-|TRBV7-9
TGTGCCAGCAGCTTAGGACAGGGATTCAACTATGGCTACACCTTC
CASSLGQGFNYGYTF
>TRBJ1-3|-|-|TRBV2
TGTGCCAGCAGTGAAAGGCGGGACTGGGGGCAAGACGACTCTGGAAACACCATATATTTT
CASSERRDWGQDDSGNTIYF
>TRBJ1-3|-|-|TRBV2
TGTGCCAGCGCTGGGGCCGGAAACACCATATATTTT
CASAGAGNTIYF
>TRBJ1-1|-|-|TRBV19
TGTGCCAGTAGTACCCCAGGGTTAAAGGACACTGAAGCTTTCTTT
CASSTPGLKDTEAFF
>TRBJ2-5|TRBD2|-|TRBV3-1/TRBV3-2
TGTGCCAGCAGCCAAACGACTAGCGGTTTTCAAGAGACCCAGTACTTC
CASSQTTSGFQETQYF
>TRBJ2-7|-|once|TRBV3-1/TRBV3-2
TGTGCCAGCAGCCGTAGCAGAGGATACGAGCAGTACTTC
CASSRSRGYEQYF
>TRBJ2-7|TRBD2|-|TRBV9
TGTGCCAGCAGCGTAGACGGGGGGGCGTACGAGCAGTACTTC
CASSVDGGAYEQYF
>TRBJ1-1|-|-|TRBV6-5
TGTGCCAGCAGGGAGACCCTGAACACTGAAGCTTTCTTT
CASRETLNTEAFF
>TRBJ2-7|TRBD1|-|TRBV10-3
TGTGCCATCAGTGAGCTAGGACAGGATACCTACGAGCAGTACTTC
CAISELGQDTYEQYF
>TRBJ1-1|-|once|TRBV21-1
TGTGCCAGCAGCAAACATGAGAGCAGGGAGGTTGCGCTCTTT
CASSKHESREVALF
>TRBJ2-1|-|-|TRBV28
TGTGCCAGCGGCCCAGCAGGGGATGAGCAGTTCTTC
CASGPAGDEQFF
>TRBJ1-4|-|-|TRBV23-1
TGCGCCAGCAGTCAAGGGGGGCCCTACCCGTGGAGCAATGAAAAACTGTTTTTT
CASSQGGPYPWSNEKLFF
>TRBJ1-1|-|-|TRBV5-1
TGCGCCAGCAGCGTCACCGGGGTAACGAACACTGAAGCTTTCTTT
CASSVTGVTNTEAFF
>TRBJ1-5|TRBD1|-|TRBV2
TGTGCCAGCAGTTTCCAGGGGGTTAGCAATCAGCCCCAGCATTTT
CASSFQGVSNQPQHF
>TRBJ2-3|TRBD1|-|TRBV29-1
TGCAGCGATAACGGACAGGGGAGCACAGATACGCAGTATTTT
CSDNGQGSTDTQYF
>TRBJ2-5|-|-|TRBV7-9
TGTGCCAGCAGACCTGGGCGTAGCGGAGAGACCCAGTACTTC
CASRPGRSGETQYF
>TRBJ2-1|TRBD2|-|TRBV5-4
TGTGCCAGCAGCTCGGGGGGATTTCGCTACAATGAGCAGTTCTTC
CASSSGGFRYNEQFF
>TRBJ1-4|-|-|TRBV28
TGTGCCAGCAGTCCTCCGGGTGCAACTAATGAAAAACTGTTTTTT
CASSPPGATNEKLFF
>TRBJ2-5|TRBD2|-|TRBV2
TGTGCCAGCAGTGATTGGCTAGCGGGGGGGCAAGAGACCCAGTACTTC
CASSDWLAGGQETQYF
>TRBJ1-1|-|-|TRBV11-3
TGTGCCAGCAGTTTCCTAAGCTGGGGCACTGAAGCTTTCTTT
CASSFLSWGTEAFF
>TRBJ2-1|TRBD1|-|TRBV6-6
TGTGCCAGCAACCAATACCGGGACAGATACAATGAGCAGTTCTTC
CASNQYRDRYNEQFF
>TRBJ2-2|-|-|TRBV5-1
TGCGCCAGCAGCGCTCAGAACACCGGGGAGCTGTTTTTT
CASSAQNTGELFF
>TRBJ1-1|-|-|TRBV7-9
TGTGCCAGCAGCTTACAGACGTCAAACACTGAAGCTTTCTTT
CASSLQTSNTEAFF
>TRBJ2-3|-|-|TRBV5-4
TGTGCCAGCAGCTTGATGGGCGTAAGCACAGATACGCAGTATTTT
CASSLMGVSTDTQYF
>TRBJ1-1|TRBD1|-|TRBV7-9
TGTGCCAGCAGCTTTTTGACAGGGGGCACTGAAGCTTTCTTT
CASSFLTGGTEAFF
>TRBJ1-1|TRBD1|-|TRBV11-3
TGTGCCAGCAGCTTTGTGACAGGGGGCGCGCGGACTGAAGCTTTCTTT
CASSFVTGGARTEAFF
>TRBJ1-4|-|few|TRBV2
TGTGCCAGCAGTGTGGGGAAATTTGGGGGTCAAAATGAAAAACTGTTTTTT
CASSVGKFGGQNEKLFF
>TRBJ1-1|-|once|TRBV2
TGTGCCAGCAGCCTAGGACTGAACACTGAAGCTTTCTTT
CASSLGLNTEAFF
>TRBJ1-1|TRBD1|-|TRBV28
TGTGCCAGCAGGGACGCACAGGGGGCTCTGACTGAAGCTTTCTTT
CASRDAQGALTEAFF
>TRBJ1-5|TRBD1|once|TRBV9
TGTGCCAGCAGCGCTTCAGGGGGCGCCTGGCAGCCCCAGCATTTT
CASSASGGAWQPQHF
>TRBJ1-2|-|few|TRBV9
TGTGCCAGCACCGGGGGGCTTTATGGCTACACCTTC
CASTGGLYGYTF
>TRBJ1-5|-|-|TRBV7-2
TGTGCCAGCAGGTCCCACGCAGGGGATCAGCCCCAGCATTTT
CASRSHAGDQPQHF
>TRBJ2-1|-|-|TRBV3-1/TRBV3-2
TGTGCCAGCAGCCAAGATCGCTCCTACAATGAGCAGTTCTTC
CASSQDRSYNEQFF
>TRBJ2-2|-|-|TRBV11-3
TGTGCCAGCAGCTTAGGTCGTCCCAACACCGGGGAGCTGTTTTTT
CASSLGRPNTGELFF
>TRBJ2-7|-|-|TRBV4-3
TGCGCCAGCAGCCAGGATGCCGGGACCTCCTACGAGCAGTACTTC
CASSQDAGTSYEQYF
>TRBJ2-3|TRBD1|-|TRBV11-2
TGTGCCAGCAGCTCTTGGACAGGGGGAGATGGCACAGATACGCAGTATTTT
CASSSWTGGDGTDTQYF
>TRBJ2-5|-|-|TRBV11-2
TGTGCCAGCAGCTTAGAGTGGCGGGGACAAGAGACCCAGTACTTC
CASSLEWRGQETQYF
>TRBJ1-1|TRBD1|-|TRBV13
TGTGCCAGCAGCCCCCCGGGACAGGGGGCGGACACTGAAGCTTTCTTT
CASSPPGQGADTEAFF
>TRBJ2-7|-|-|TRBV6-1
TGTGCCAGCAGTGAAAATACCTCCTACGAGCAGTACTTC
CASSENTSYEQYF
>TRBJ2-3|-|-|TRBV27
TGTGCCAGCAGTTCTATTACGGTCCGGGACAATACGCAGTATTTT
CASSSITVRDNTQYF
>TRBJ2-7|TRBD2|-|TRBV28
TGTGCCAGCAGTTTATTTGCGGGGGGCGCGGTCGAGCAGTACTTC
CASSLFAGGAVEQYF
>TRBJ1-2|TRBD1|-|TRBV19
TGTGCCAGTAGTTGGGACAGGGGTTCGCGGGGCTACACCTTC
CASSWDRGSRGYTF
>TRBJ2-1|-|-|TRBV20-1
TGCAGTGCTAGTAGCGCGGGACAGATATCGAATGAGCAGTTCTTC
CSASSAGQISNEQFF
>TRBJ2-7|TRBD1|once|TRBV13
TGTGCCAGCAACGAGGGACAGGGGAGATCCTACGAGCAGTACTTC
CASNEGQGRSYEQYF
>TRBJ1-1|TRBD1|-|TRBV12-3/TRBV12-4
TGTGCCAGCAGGGCTCCAGGGGGAGCTTTCTTT
CASRAPGGAFF
>TRBJ1-1|-|-|TRBV19
TGTGCCAGTAGTATACAGGTTTTTTCTGAAGCTTTCTTT
CASSIQVFSEAFF
>TRBJ2-6|-|-|TRBV6-4
TGTGCCAGCAGTCTTTCCTCCCCACTGGCGGGGGCCAACGTCCTGACTTTC
CASSLSSPLAGANVLTF